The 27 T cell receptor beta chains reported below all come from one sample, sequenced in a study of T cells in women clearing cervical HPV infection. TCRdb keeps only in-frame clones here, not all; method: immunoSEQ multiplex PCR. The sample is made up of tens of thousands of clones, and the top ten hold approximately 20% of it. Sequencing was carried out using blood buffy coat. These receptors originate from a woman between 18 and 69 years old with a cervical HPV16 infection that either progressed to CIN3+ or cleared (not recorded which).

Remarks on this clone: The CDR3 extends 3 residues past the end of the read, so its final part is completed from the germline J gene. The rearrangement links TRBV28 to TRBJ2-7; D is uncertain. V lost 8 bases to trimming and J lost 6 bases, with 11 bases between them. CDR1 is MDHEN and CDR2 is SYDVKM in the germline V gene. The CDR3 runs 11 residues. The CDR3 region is CASETGREQYF. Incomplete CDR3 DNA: TGTGCCAGCGAGACTGGCCGCGAG. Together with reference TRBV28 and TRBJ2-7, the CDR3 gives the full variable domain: DVKVTQSSRYLVKRTGEKVFLECVQDMDHENMFWYRQDPGLGLRLIYFSYDVKMKEKGDIPEGYSVSREKKERFSLILESASTNQTSMYLCASETGREQYFGPGTRLTVT.

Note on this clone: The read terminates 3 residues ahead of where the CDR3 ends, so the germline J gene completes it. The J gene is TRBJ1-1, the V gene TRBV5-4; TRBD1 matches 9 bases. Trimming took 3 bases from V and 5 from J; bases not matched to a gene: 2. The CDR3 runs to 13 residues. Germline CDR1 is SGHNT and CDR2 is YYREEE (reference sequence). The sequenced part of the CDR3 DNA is TGTGCCAGCAGCTGGGACAGGGTGACTGAA. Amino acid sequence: CASSWDRVTE. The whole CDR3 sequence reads CASSWDRVTEAFF.

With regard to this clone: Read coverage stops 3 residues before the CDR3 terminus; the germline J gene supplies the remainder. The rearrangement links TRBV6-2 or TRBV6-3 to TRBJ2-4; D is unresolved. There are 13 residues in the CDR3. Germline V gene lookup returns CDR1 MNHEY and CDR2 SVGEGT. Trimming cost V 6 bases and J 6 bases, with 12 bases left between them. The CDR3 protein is CASSAQRRNIQYF. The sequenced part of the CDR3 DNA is TGTGCCAGCAGCGCCCAGCGAAGAAACATT.

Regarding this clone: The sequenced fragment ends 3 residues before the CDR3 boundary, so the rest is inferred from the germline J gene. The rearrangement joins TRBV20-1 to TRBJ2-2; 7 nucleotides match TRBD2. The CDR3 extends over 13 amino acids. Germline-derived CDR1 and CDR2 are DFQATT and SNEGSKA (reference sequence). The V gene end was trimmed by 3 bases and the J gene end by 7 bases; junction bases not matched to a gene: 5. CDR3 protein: CSASGLADGELFF. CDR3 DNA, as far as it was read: TGCAGTGCTAGCGGGCTAGCGGACGGGGAG.

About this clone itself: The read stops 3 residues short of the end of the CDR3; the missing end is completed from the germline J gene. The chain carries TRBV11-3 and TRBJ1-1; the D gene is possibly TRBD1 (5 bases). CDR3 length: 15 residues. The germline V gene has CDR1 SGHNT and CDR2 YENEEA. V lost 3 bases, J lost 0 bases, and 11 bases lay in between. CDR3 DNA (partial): TGTGCCAGCAGCTTGAGGGGATTAATGAACACTGAA. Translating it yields CASSLRGLMNTE. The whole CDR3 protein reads CASSLRGLMNTEAFF.

CDR3 residues: CASSLLAGEGDTQYF. The CDR3 bases that were read are TGTGCCAGCAGCTTATTAGCGGGTGAAGGAGATACG. The rearrangement joins TRBV11-2 to TRBJ2-3; the match to TRBD2 covers 7 bases. From the germline J gene comes the end of the CDR3, since the read stops 3 residues before it. The CDR3 spans 15 residues. The germline V gene has CDR1 SGHAT and CDR2 FQNNGV. After removal of 2 bases from V and 5 bases from J, the junction contained 7 bases not matched to a gene.

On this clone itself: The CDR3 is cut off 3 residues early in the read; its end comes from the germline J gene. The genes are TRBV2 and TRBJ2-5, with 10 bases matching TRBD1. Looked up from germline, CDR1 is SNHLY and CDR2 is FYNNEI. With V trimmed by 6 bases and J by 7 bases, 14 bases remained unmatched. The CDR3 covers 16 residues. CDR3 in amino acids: CASSPAPGQGRGTQYF. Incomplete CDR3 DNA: TGTGCCAGCAGCCCCGCTCCGGGACAGGGGAGAGGGACC.

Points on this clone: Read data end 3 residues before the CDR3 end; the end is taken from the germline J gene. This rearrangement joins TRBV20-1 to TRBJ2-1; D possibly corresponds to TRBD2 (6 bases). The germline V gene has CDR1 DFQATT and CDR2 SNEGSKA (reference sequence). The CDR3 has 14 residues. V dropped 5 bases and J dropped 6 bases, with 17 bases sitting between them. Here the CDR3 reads CSAPGPTGGNEQFF. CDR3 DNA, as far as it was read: TGCAGTGCTCCAGGTCCAACCGGGGGCAATGAG.

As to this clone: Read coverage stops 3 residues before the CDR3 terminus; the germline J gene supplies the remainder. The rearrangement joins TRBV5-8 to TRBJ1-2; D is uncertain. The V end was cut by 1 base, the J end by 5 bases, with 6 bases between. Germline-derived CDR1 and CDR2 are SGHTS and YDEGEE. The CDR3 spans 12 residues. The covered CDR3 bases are TGTGCCAGCAGCTTGACAGCTTATGGC. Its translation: CASSLTAYG. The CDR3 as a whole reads CASSLTAYGYTF.

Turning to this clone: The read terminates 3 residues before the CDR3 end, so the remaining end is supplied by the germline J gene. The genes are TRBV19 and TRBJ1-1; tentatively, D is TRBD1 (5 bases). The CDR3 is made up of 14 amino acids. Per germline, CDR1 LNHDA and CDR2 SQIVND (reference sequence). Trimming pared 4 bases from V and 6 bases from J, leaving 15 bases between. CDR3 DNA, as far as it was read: TGTGCCAGTAGTACGATTCAGGGTGGAGCTGAA. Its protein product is CASSTIQGGAE. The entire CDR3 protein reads CASSTIQGGAEAFF.

The CDR3 DNA, read in part, is TGTGCCAGCAGTCCTTCGTTAACAGGAAATCAGCCT. Its protein product is CASSPSLTGNQP. The full CDR3 reads CASSPSLTGNQPQYF. The chain has TRBV6-2 or TRBV6-3 and TRBJ2-4; maybe TRBD1 (5 bases). With the read ending 3 residues before the CDR3 end, the germline J gene is used to fill in that end. The CDR3 has 15 amino acids. Germline V lookup: CDR1 MNHEY, CDR2 SVGEGT.

The sequenced part of the CDR3 DNA is TGTGCCTGGTCTAGCGGGATTTACAATGAG. Translating gives CAWSSGIYNE. The CDR3 reads in full as CAWSSGIYNEQFF. The V call is TRBV30, the J call TRBJ2-1, with TRBD2 matching 9 bases. The CDR3 extends 3 residues past the end of the read, so its final part is completed from the germline J gene. The ends lost 5 bases at V and 4 bases at J; junction bases unmatched: 3. Germline CDR1 and CDR2: GTSNPN and SVGIG (reference sequence). CDR3 length equals 13 residues. The variable domain in full, completed from reference TRBV30 and TRBJ2-1, reads SQTIHQWPATLVQPVGSPLSLECTVEGTSNPNLYWYRQAAGRGLQLLFYSVGIGQISSEVPQNLSASRPQDRQFILSSKKLLLSDSGFYLCAWSSGIYNEQFFGPGTRLTVL.

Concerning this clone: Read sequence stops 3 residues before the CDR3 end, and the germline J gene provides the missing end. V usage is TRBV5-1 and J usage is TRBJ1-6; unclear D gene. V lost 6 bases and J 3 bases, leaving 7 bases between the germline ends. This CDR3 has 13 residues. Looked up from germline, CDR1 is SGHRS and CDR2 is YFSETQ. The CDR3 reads CASTQNYNSPLHF. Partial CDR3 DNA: TGCGCCAGCACCCAGAACTATAATTCACCC.

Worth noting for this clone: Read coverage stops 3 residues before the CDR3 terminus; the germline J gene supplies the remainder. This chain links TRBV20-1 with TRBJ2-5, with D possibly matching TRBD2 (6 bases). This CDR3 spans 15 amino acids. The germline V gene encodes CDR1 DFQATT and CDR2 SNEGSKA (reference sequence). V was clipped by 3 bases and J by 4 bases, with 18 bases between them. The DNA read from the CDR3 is TGCAGTGCTAGTGGGGCGGGCGGGGTTGTAGAGACC. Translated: CSASGAGGVVET. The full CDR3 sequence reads CSASGAGGVVETQYF.

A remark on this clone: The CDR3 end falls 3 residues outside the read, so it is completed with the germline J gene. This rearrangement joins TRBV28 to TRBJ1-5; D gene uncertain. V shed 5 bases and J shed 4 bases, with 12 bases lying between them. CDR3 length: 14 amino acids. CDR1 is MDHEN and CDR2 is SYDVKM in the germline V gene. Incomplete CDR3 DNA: TGTGCCAGCAGTGACATAAGCCGGAATCAGCCC. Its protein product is CASSDISRNQP. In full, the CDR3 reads CASSDISRNQPQHF.

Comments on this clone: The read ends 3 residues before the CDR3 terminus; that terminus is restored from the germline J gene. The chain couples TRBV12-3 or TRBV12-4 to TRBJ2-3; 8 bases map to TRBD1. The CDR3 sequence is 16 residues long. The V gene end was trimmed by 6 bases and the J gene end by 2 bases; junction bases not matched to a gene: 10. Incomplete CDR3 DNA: TGTGCCAGCAGGAGATCATCAGGGGGCTCCACAGATACG. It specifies CASRRSSGGSTDT. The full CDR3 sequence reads CASRRSSGGSTDTQYF.

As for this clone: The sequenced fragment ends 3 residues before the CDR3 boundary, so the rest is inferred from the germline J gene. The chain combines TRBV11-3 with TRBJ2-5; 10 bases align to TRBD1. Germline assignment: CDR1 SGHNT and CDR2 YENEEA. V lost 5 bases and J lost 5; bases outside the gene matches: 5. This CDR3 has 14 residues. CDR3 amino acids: CASSGTGAGETQYF. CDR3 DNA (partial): TGTGCCAGCAGCGGGACAGGGGCTGGGGAGACC.

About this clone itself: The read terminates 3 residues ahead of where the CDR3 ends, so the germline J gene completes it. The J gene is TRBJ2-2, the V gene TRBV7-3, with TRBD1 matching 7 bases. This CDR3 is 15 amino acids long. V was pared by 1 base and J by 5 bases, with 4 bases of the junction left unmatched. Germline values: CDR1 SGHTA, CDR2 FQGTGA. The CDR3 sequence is CASSLNRGRTGELFF. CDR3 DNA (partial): TGTGCCAGCAGCTTAAACAGGGGTAGGACCGGGGAG.

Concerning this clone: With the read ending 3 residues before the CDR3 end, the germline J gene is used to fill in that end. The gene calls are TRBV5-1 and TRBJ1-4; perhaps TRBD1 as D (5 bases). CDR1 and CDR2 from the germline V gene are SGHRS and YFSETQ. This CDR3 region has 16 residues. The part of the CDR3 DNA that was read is TGCGCCAGCAGCTTGCCAGGAAACTCTGGGGCCAACGTA. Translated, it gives CASSLPGNSGANV. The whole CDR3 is CASSLPGNSGANVLFF. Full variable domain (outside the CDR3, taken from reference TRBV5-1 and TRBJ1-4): KAGVTQTPRYLIKTRGQQVTLSCSPISGHRSVSWYQQTPGQGLQFLFEYFSETQRNKGNFPGRFSGRQFSNSRSEMNVSTLELGDSALYLCASSLPGNSGANVLFFGSGTQLSVL.

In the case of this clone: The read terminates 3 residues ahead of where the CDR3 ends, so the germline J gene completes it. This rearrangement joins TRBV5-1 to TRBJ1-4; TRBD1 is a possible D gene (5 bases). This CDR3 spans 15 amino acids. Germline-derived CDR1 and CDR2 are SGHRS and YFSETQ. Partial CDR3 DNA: TGCGCCAGCAGCTTGGGTGGGGCTGGGGCCAACGTA. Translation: CASSLGGAGANV. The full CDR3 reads CASSLGGAGANVLFF.

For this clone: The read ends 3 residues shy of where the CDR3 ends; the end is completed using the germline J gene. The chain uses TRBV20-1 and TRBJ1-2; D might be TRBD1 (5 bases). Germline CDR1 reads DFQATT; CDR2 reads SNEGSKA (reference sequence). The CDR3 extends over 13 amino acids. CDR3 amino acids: CSARGPGGEGYTF. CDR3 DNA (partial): TGCAGTGCTAGAGGTCCGGGGGGGGAGGGC.

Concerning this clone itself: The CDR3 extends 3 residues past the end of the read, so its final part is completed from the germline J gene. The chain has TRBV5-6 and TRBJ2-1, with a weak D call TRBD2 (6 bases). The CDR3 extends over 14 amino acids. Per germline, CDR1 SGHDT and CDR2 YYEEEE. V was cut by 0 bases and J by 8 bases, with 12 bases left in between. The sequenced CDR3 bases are TGTGCCAGCAGCTTGGGGCAGCCGGGGGATGAG. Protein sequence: CASSLGQPGDE. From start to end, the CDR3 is CASSLGQPGDEQFF.

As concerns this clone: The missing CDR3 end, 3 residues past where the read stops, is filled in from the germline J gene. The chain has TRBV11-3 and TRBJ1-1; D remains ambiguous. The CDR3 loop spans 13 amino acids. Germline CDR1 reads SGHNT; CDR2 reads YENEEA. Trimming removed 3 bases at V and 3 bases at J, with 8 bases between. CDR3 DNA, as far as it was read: TGTGCCAGCAGCTTTAGCCCGGACACTGAA. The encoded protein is CASSFSPDTE. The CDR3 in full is CASSFSPDTEAFF.

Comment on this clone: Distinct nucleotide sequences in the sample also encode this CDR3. The CDR3 sequence is CASSLEQYNSPLHF. CDR3 bases read: TGTGCCAGCAGCTTAGAACAATATAATTCACCC. J is TRBJ1-6 and V is TRBV7-9; D is undetermined. The sequenced fragment ends 3 residues before the CDR3 boundary, so the rest is inferred from the germline J gene. Germline values: CDR1 SEHNR, CDR2 FQNEAQ (reference sequence). Trimming left V 1 base short and J 4 bases short, with 5 bases between. The CDR3 length is 14 residues.

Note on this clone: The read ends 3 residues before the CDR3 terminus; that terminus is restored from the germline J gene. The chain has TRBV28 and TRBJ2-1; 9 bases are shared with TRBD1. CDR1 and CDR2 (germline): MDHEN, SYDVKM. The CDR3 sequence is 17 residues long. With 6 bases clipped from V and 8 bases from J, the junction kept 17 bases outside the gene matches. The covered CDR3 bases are TGTGCCAGCAGCGAGGGACAGGGACTGGGAAGCTTCGATGAG. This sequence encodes CASSEGQGLGSFDE. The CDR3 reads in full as CASSEGQGLGSFDEQFF.

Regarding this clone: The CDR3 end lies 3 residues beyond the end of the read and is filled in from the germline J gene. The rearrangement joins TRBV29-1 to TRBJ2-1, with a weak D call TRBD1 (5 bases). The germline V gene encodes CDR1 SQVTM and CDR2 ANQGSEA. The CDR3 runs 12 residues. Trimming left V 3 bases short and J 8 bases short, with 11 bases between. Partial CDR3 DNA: TGCAGCGTTGAGGGCAGGGTGGATGAG. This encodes CSVEGRVDE. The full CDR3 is CSVEGRVDEQFF.

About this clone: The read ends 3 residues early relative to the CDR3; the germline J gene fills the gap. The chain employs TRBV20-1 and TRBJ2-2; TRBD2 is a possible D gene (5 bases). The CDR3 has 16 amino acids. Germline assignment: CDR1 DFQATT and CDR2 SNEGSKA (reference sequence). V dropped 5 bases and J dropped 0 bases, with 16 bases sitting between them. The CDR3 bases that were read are TGCAGTGCTCAACTGTCGACGGGGACGAACACCGGGGAG. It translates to CSAQLSTGTNTGE. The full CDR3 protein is CSAQLSTGTNTGELFF.